This is a list of T cell receptor beta chains from one sample in a study of cytomegalovirus exposure and HLA in healthy donors. Profiled with immunoSEQ multiplex PCR; TCRdb holds only in-frame clones, not every one. Of about 55,000 clones in the sample, roughly 74% were seen once. The sample comprised PBMCs. The receptors originated from a man aged 35 to 55 in good health and CMV-seropositive. Both conserved end residues are part of each CDR3. The D gene is left open where the match is weak. Part of the rows lack a size; the others show once, few, many or a class for expanded clones.

>TRBV7-3|once|TRBJ2-5|TRBD2
TGTGCCAGCAGCTCAATCTCTAGCGGGGGGATCATAAAGACCCAGTACTTC
CASSSISSGGIIKTQYF
>TRBV10-2|NA|TRBJ1-4|NA
TGCGCCAGCAGTGAGCTGGGGGGTAGGGGAGAACTGTTTTTT
CASSELGGRGELFF
>TRBV7-3|NA|TRBJ2-5|NA
TGTGCCAGCAGCTTATTTCCGGGACAAGAGACCCAGTACTTC
CASSLFPGQETQYF
>TRBV30|NA|TRBJ1-1|NA
TGTGCCTTGGGGGGGTACACTGAAGCTTTCTTT
CALGGYTEAFF
>TRBV27|once|TRBJ1-1|TRBD1
TGTGCCAGCAGTGGACAGGGTCTGAACACTGAAGCTTTCTTT
CASSGQGLNTEAFF
>TRBV19|NA|TRBJ2-7|NA
TGTGCCAGTAGTATATCGGGATTTTCCTACGAGCAGTACTTC
CASSISGFSYEQYF
>TRBV19|once|TRBJ1-5|TRBD1
TGTGCCAGTAGTACGTGGGACAGGGGAGGAGGTCAGCCCCAGCATTTT
CASSTWDRGGGQPQHF
>TRBV13|NA|TRBJ1-6|TRBD1
TGTGCCAGCAGCCGACAGGGTGCTAGATCACCCCTCCACTTT
CASSRQGARSPLHF
>TRBV9|NA|TRBJ2-7|TRBD1
TGTGCCAGCAGCGTCGCCCCTCAGGGGGCGGAATACGAGCAGTACTTC
CASSVAPQGAEYEQYF
>TRBV10-3|NA|TRBJ2-3|NA
TGTGCCATCAGTGAGAGGGGCCCTAGCACAGATACGCAGTATTTT
CAISERGPSTDTQYF
>TRBV29-1|NA|TRBJ1-1|TRBD1
TGCAGCGCAGGGACAGGGAACACTGAAGCTTTCTTT
CSAGTGNTEAFF
>TRBV6-5|NA|TRBJ1-2|NA
TGTGCCAGCAGTTACTCCGGACATACCACTGGGGGCTACACCTTC
CASSYSGHTTGGYTF
>TRBV28|NA|TRBJ1-6|TRBD1
TGTGCCAGCAGTTTAAGGGGGGACAGGGGGGGTATTTCACCCCTCCACTTT
CASSLRGDRGGISPLHF
>TRBV7-3|NA|TRBJ2-5|TRBD2
TGTGCCAGCACGGGGGGGCCCGGAGAGACCCAGTACTTC
CASTGGPGETQYF
>TRBV7-3|NA|TRBJ1-1|NA
TGTGCCAGCAGCCCATTTGGGGGGGGAATCAACACTGAAGCTTTCTTT
CASSPFGGGINTEAFF
>TRBV7-3|NA|TRBJ2-3|NA
TGTGCCAGCAGCGCGTCGGGGAATACGCAGTATTTT
CASSASGNTQYF
>TRBV20-1|NA|TRBJ2-5|NA
TGCAGTGCCCAAGCCCAAGAGACCCAGTACTTC
CSAQAQETQYF
>TRBV5-6|NA|TRBJ2-4|TRBD1
TGTGCCAGCAGCTTAGACAGGGGGCTCGGTTACATTCAGTACTTC
CASSLDRGLGYIQYF
>TRBV5-8|few|TRBJ1-1|NA
TGTGCCAGCAGCTTGGATCCAGGGTTGTTGACTGAAGCTTTCTTT
CASSLDPGLLTEAFF
>TRBV4-1|NA|TRBJ1-1|TRBD1
TGCGCCAGTCAAAGGACAGGGTCCGCGGACACTGAAGCTTTCTTT
CASQRTGSADTEAFF
>TRBV5-6|NA|TRBJ1-5|NA
TGTGCCAGCAGCATCCTTAGGGCAGGGAGCAATCAGCCCCAGCATTTT
CASSILRAGSNQPQHF
>TRBV19|NA|TRBJ1-5|TRBD1
TGTGCCGCCTCGGGACAGGGAAATCAGCCCCAGCATTTT
CAASGQGNQPQHF
>TRBV30|NA|TRBJ1-6|TRBD1
TGTGCCTGGGGGACAGGGGAAGGTTCACCCCTCCACTTT
CAWGTGEGSPLHF
>TRBV7-9|few|TRBJ2-7|NA
TGTGCCAGCAGCTTTCACCCAGGTATGGAGCAGTACTTC
CASSFHPGMEQYF
>TRBV10-1|NA|TRBJ1-5|NA
TGCGCCAGCAGTTCGGCAGGGATTACTCAGCCCCAGCATTTT
CASSSAGITQPQHF
>TRBV6-5|NA|TRBJ2-1|TRBD2
TGTGCCAGCAGTCGGGCTAGCGGGGGGGCGGGTGAGCAGTTCTTC
CASSRASGGAGEQFF